This T cell receptor beta chain was recorded in a study of sequential checkpoint blockade in melanoma (dated by TCRdb to between 2019 and 2020). Study-level background: In a 1:1 randomization, patients received either first-line nivolumab then ipilimumab (arm A) or ipilimumab then nivolumab (arm B). Maintenance nivolumab was given following each of the two trial sequences. What the authors observed across the whole study: Larger, independent patient cohorts are needed to validate the response-prediction model that combines TCR metrics and mutation burden.

For this clone: Its binding antigen is unknown. The record has no base qualities; no much larger clone is one base away.

The CDR3 starts with the cysteine, ends with the phenylalanine, and has 13 residues. Just the 39-base CDR3 DNA is kept, in frame starting at base 1. Deletion took 6 bases off V and 6 bases off J, with a span of 15 bases between the germline ends. CDR1 and CDR2, looked up from the germline V gene, are MNHNS and SASEGT. Per the publication, the treatment or condition label means: randomized to nivolumab then ipilimumab (arm A) or the reverse (arm B). No trial patient had received prior DNA-damaging chemotherapy. A FACS Aria II flow cytometer was used to sort live CD3+CD8+ cells that were negative for CD19 and CD56 from thawed PBMCs. The samples were obtained from melanoma patients enrolled in CheckMate 064, an open-label, randomized phase II trial testing sequential checkpoint blockade. Peripheral blood mononuclear cells were collected by leukapheresis, purified using Ficoll-Paque, and frozen in human serum containing about 10% DMSO. Immediately after sorting, the purity of the sorted blood CD3+CD8+ cells was confirmed to be >95%, and DNA was then extracted.

The immunoSEQ Assay was used to immunosequence TCRbeta CDR3 regions from genomic DNA. Before high-throughput sequencing, the genomic DNA was amplified using bias-controlled multiplex PCR. In the authors' own workflow: To quantify the absolute abundance of each unique TCRbeta CDR3 region, the sequences were collapsed and filtered. Clonality, defined as 1 minus Pielou's evenness, was calculated using only productive rearrangements. A previously published method was used to identify clones with significantly greater frequencies in on-treatment samples than in baseline samples. This immuneACCESS table, as held by TCRdb, lists in-frame sequences with V and J called but not all clones. Of the missing ones, under half trace to an unresolved V gene in checked studies; the others have no known cause. V and J calls and clone size are as listed in that table; D and trimming were resolved from the DNA. The sample records around 12,000 clones, roughly 65% of which are singletons. 22% of the sample belongs to the ten largest clones.

The sequence joins TRBV6-1 to TRBJ2-7; no D gene is confidently identified. Source: CD8+ T cells sorted from blood (inferred from file names), taken from a patient given nivolumab and ipilimumab in sequence. The TCR sequence derives from a human donor with melanoma. CDR3 reads: CASRELTSPEQYF. The sequenced DNA: TGTGCCAGCAGAGAGTTGACAAGTCCCGAGCAGTACTTC.